This T cell receptor beta chain stems from a study of response to subunit inactivated influenza vaccine. Via MiXCR, TCRdb re-called the RT-PCR reads, giving one row per CDR3 protein. The data show some 800,000 distinct CDR3 sequences, approximately 21% seen once. This clonotype was found a few times. This TCR was recovered from a man between 45 and 60 years old who received an inactivated influenza vaccine. This specimen consisted of PBMCs from blood, obtained 4 to 6 days after vaccination.

The CDR3 nucleotides are TGTGCCAGCAGCGCCGACAGGAGCTCCTACAATGAGCAGTTCTTC. Its translation is CASSADRSSYNEQFF. V gene TRBV7-2 combines with J gene TRBJ2-1; weak D call: TRBD1 (6 bases). Trimming stripped 5 bases from V and 0 bases from J, with 11 bases between. There are 15 residues in the CDR3. The germline V gene has CDR1 SGHTA and CDR2 FQGNSA.